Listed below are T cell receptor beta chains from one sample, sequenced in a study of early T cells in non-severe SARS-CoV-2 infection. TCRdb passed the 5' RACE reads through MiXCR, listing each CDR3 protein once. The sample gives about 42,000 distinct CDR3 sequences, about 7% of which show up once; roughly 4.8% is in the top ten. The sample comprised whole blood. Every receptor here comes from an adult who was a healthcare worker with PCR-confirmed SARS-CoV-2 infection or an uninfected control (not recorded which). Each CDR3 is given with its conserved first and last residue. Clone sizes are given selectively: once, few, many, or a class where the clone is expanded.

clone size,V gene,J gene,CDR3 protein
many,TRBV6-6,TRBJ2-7,CASSIGARREQYF
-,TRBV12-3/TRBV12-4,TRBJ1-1,CASSLAALTEAFF
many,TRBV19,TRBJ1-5,CASSSQGLWRQPQHF
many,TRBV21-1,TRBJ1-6,CASSASPLHF
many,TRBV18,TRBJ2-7,CASSPSRGASYEQYF
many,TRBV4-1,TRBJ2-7,CASSQEQGYEQYF
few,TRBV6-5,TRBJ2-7,CASSRQVNSYEQYF
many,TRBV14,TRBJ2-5,CASSYDRAPRSTQYF
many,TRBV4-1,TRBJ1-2,CASSPDRGGYGYTF
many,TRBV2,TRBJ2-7,CASTDSRFGEQYF
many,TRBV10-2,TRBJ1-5,CASSDMDINQPQHF
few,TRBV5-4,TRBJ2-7,CASSPGGLLYEQYF
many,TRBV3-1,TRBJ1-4,CASSQDTGELFF
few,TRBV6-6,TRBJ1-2,CASSSWDGSKANYGYTF
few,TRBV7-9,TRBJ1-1,CASSLAPGEGTEAFF
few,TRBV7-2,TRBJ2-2,CASPQGGFTGELFF
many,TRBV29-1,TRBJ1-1,CSVLTDRVNTEAFF
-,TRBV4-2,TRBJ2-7,CASSLTQGAVNHEQYF
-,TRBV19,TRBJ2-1,CASSIRGYNEQFF
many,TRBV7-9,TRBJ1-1,CASSLGQNTEAFF
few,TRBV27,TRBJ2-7,CASRPRGTFYEQYF
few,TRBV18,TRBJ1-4,CASSPSSAGGDEKLFF
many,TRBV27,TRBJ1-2,CASSLSQGLYGYTF
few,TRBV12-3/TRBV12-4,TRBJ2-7,CASSLSGKGSYEQYF
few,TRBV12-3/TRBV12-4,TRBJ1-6,CASSLTAGGDSPLHF
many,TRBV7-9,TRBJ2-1,CASSPLIRGGNNEQFF
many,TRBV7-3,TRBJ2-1,CASSLLLGSSYNEQFF
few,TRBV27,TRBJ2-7,CASSVRDRGYEQYF
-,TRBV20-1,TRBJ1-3,CSARPRPSEGNTIYF